The sequence of this T cell receptor (beta chain) was determined in a study of blood T cell repertoires in COVID-19. Recruitment covered about 25 US areas and drew participants whose ages spanned roughly 18 to 89 years. Assay used: immunoSEQ multiplex PCR; TCRdb lists only in-frame clones, some missing. The sample records about 150,000 clones, roughly 90% being singletons. V shed 5 bases and J 6 bases; nucleotides not matched to a gene: 6. This CDR3 spans 15 amino acids. Germline CDR1 and CDR2: SGHVS and FQNEAQ. The sample taken for sequencing was PBMCs or T cells enriched from blood (not recorded which). The chain recombines TRBV7-8 with TRBJ2-7; 14 bases agree with TRBD2. This receptor was taken from a woman aged 25 to 39 with acute COVID-19. The CDR3 nucleotides are TGTGCCAGCAGCCCGGGACTAGCGGGAGCTGGCGAGCAGTACTTC. The encoded protein is CASSPGLAGAGEQYF.